This TCR beta chain appears in the sequencing data of a study of OX40 agonist ivuxolimab in advanced cancers. Looking at the study overall: The study enrolled dose-escalation patients with hepatocellular carcinoma, melanoma, renal cell or head and neck cancer.

Peripheral blood came from all dose cohorts at three timepoints. Concerning this clone: Its antigen is unknown.

The V gene's germline CDR1 is KGHSH and CDR2 LQKENI. With 7 bases removed from V and 0 bases from J, the gap between germline ends came to 6 bases. CDR3 length: 12 residues. Clones were read by immunoSEQ multiplex PCR, and TCRdb kept only the in-frame ones, dropping some. The sample holds about 70,000 clones, about 81% seen once. Notes on the study in general: Partial responders at 0.1-3.0 mg/kg showed near-lowest clonal expansion. Both blood CD4+ and CD8+ T cells showed clonal growth by week 6 at 0.1 to 3.0 mg/kg.

The chain links TRBV18 to TRBJ1-1; D is ambiguous. The input for sequencing was CD4+ or CD8+ T cells sorted from blood, taken in a trial of the OX40 agonist ivuxolimab. This sequence was found in an adult with an advanced solid tumor such as melanoma, head and neck, liver or kidney cancer. Written as DNA, the CDR3 is TGTGCCAGCTTCAGCATGAACACTGAAGCTTTCTTT. This gives the protein CASFSMNTEAFF.